Below are 15 T cell receptor beta chains sequenced from a single sample in a study of Ad26.COV2.S vaccination and SARS-CoV-2 variants. Described treatment: around 19 received Ad26.COV2.S at low or high dose, single or two shots; about 5 received placebo; per-sample allocation not given. Sampling was performed 63 days after the first vaccine or placebo injection. Sequenced by immunoSEQ multiplex PCR; TCRdb stores in-frame clones only, minus some. The table has some 270,000 clones, roughly 87% seen once. The sequences come from peripheral blood, collected in a trial of Ad26.COV2.S vaccine versus placebo. The receptors come from a person between 18 and 59 years old who received the Ad26.COV2.S COVID-19 vaccine or a placebo.

The chain employs TRBV18 and TRBJ2-2; D remains unclear. V lost 0 bases to trimming and J lost 4 bases, with 3 bases between them. Germline V CDR1 and CDR2: KGHSH, LQKENI. The CDR3 is made up of 13 amino acids. The CDR3 coding sequence is TGTGCCAGCTCACCACCGGCCACCGGGGAGCTGTTTTTT. This sequence encodes CASSPPATGELFF.

The rearrangement joins TRBV4-2 to TRBJ2-2; D gene ambiguous. V dropped 0 bases and J dropped 7 bases, with 6 bases sitting between them. Germline CDR1 LGHNA, CDR2 YNFKEQ. This CDR3 is built from 13 residues. This CDR3 is CASSQDEIGELFF. CDR3 nucleotide sequence: TGTGCCAGCAGCCAAGATGAGATCGGGGAGCTGTTTTTT.

This chain joins TRBV5-1 and TRBJ2-3, with no clear D. V was trimmed by 0 bases and J by 7 bases, leaving 9 bases between them. Germline values: CDR1 SGHRS, CDR2 YFSETQ. This CDR3 spans 13 amino acids. The CDR3 DNA is TGCGCCAGCAGCTTGGGGCCGTTGAATACGCAGTATTTT. Translated, it gives CASSLGPLNTQYF.

The rearrangement uses TRBV18 and TRBJ1-1; 7 bases map to TRBD1. The CDR3 totals 16 residues. V trimming: 3 bases; J trimming: 0 bases; junction bases outside the gene matches: 7. CDR1 KGHSH and CDR2 LQKENI come from the germline V gene. CDR3 sequence: CASSPGQLGLNTEAFF. The CDR3 bases are TGTGCCAGCTCACCGGGACAGTTGGGGCTGAACACTGAAGCTTTCTTT.

The rearrangement joins TRBV27 to TRBJ1-6, with D possibly matching TRBD1 (5 bases). Germline-derived CDR1 and CDR2 are MNHEY and SMNVEV (reference sequence). The CDR3 contains 17 residues. V was pared by 5 bases and J by 0 bases, with 14 bases between. CDR3 sequence: CASSPRGVSSYNSPLHF. Here the CDR3 DNA reads TGTGCCAGCAGTCCCCGGGGGGTGAGCTCCTATAATTCACCCCTCCACTTT.

This chain connects TRBV5-5 to TRBJ1-1; D gene uncertain. The CDR3 has 13 amino acids. Germline CDR1 is SGHKS and CDR2 is YYEKEE (reference sequence). V lost 0 bases and J lost 0, with 3 bases in between. This chain's CDR3 is CASSLGMNTEAFF. DNA for the CDR3: TGTGCCAGCAGCTTGGGAATGAACACTGAAGCTTTCTTT.

The chain couples TRBV30 to TRBJ1-2; D gene unclear. This CDR3 spans 16 amino acids. Germline CDR1 reads GTSNPN; CDR2 reads SVGIG (reference sequence). Trimming shortened V by 2 bases and J by 0 bases, and 16 bases separated the two germline ends. The CDR3 DNA reads as TGTGCCTGGAGTAGCCTTCACCGGGCCCCTAACTATGGCTACACCTTC. This sequence encodes CAWSSLHRAPNYGYTF.

This chain connects TRBV18 to TRBJ2-6, with unresolved D. The CDR3 has 15 amino acids. Trimming shortened V by 6 bases and J by 4 bases, and 13 bases separated the two germline ends. CDR1 is KGHSH, CDR2 LQKENI, per germline. CDR3 nucleotide sequence: TGTGCCAGCTCCCCCGTTCCGGGCGGGGCCAACGTCCTGACTTTC. The encoded protein is CASSPVPGGANVLTF.

V is TRBV11-3 and J is TRBJ2-1; TRBD2 agrees at 8 bases. The CDR3 is made up of 15 amino acids. The ends lost 0 bases at V and 9 bases at J; junction bases unmatched: 7. Germline-derived CDR1 and CDR2 are SGHNT and YENEEA. CDR3 region: CASSLDFAGGREQFF. CDR3 bases: TGTGCCAGCAGCTTAGATTTTGCGGGGGGACGTGAGCAGTTCTTC. The variable domain in full, completed from reference TRBV11-3 and TRBJ2-1, reads EAGVVQSPRYKIIEKKQPVAFWCNPISGHNTLYWYLQNLGQGPELLIRYENEEAVDDSQLPKDRFSAERLKGVDSTLKIQPAELGDSAVYLCASSLDFAGGREQFFGPGTRLTVL.

The chain carries TRBV24-1 and TRBJ2-5; possible D gene TRBD2, 5 bases. The V end lost 8 bases, the J end lost 5 bases, and 11 bases lay between the germline ends. The CDR3 totals 12 residues. CDR1 KGHDR and CDR2 SFDVKD come from the germline V gene. In nucleotides, the CDR3 is TGTGCCACCAACCAAGGAGGCGAGACCCAGTACTTC. It specifies CATNQGGETQYF.

This clone was observed a handful of times. V is TRBV4-3 and J is TRBJ1-3, with unresolved D. Germline values: CDR1 LGHNA, CDR2 YSLEER. Trimming took off 3 bases at V and 0 bases at J, with 9 bases between the two ends. The CDR3 totals 15 residues. CDR3 amino acids: CASSQEFTSGNTIYF. The CDR3 DNA is TGCGCCAGCAGCCAGGAGTTCACCTCTGGAAACACCATATATTTT.

Note on this clone: Different DNA sequences within this sample yield the same CDR3. The chain uses TRBV6-5 and TRBJ2-2; D ambiguous. The CDR3 is 16 amino acids. The germline V gene encodes CDR1 MNHEY and CDR2 SVGAGI. Trimming cost V 0 bases and J 2 bases, with 10 bases left between them. DNA for the CDR3: TGTGCCAGCAGTTACTCGTCCGGGCTTAACACCGGGGAGCTGTTTTTT. This gives the protein CASSYSSGLNTGELFF.

There are a few counts of this clone. The J gene is TRBJ2-3, the V gene TRBV21-1; the table's D call TRBD1 went unverified against the DNA. TRBV21-1 counts as a pseudogene. The CDR3 loop spans 17 amino acids. For the CDR3, the DNA is TGTGCTAGCCTCCCGGGACAGGGGGAGACAATCACAGATACGCAGTATTTT. It translates to CASLPGQGETITDTQYF.

This rearrangement joins TRBV19 to TRBJ2-1, with 10 bases fitting TRBD2. The CDR3 is made up of 15 amino acids. The V and J ends lost 6 bases and 4 bases, in that order; junction bases with no gene match: 6. Germline CDR1 is LNHDA and CDR2 is SQIVND (reference sequence). The CDR3 loop is CASRTLAGVYNEQFF. The CDR3, as DNA: TGTGCCAGTAGGACTCTAGCGGGAGTTTACAATGAGCAGTTCTTC.

The genes are TRBV18 and TRBJ1-1, with D possibly being TRBD1 (5 bases). The CDR3 extends over 14 amino acids. The V gene lost 6 bases and the J gene lost 1 base, with 12 bases spanning the gap. Per germline, CDR1 KGHSH and CDR2 LQKENI. The CDR3 loop reads CASSSLGENTEAFF. CDR3 bases: TGTGCCAGCTCTTCCTTGGGGGAGAACACTGAAGCTTTCTTT.